Below, 6 T cell receptor beta chains from the same sample are listed, as sequenced in a study of blood T cell repertoires in COVID-19 (dated by TCRdb to between 2020 and 2021). Libraries came from the immunoSEQ multiplex PCR assay. TCRdb stores this immuneACCESS table with in-frame sequences only. Part of the clones is absent; in the studies checked, under half of the shortfall reflects unresolved V genes, and no reason is known for the rest. In all, the sample holds 300,000 to 350,000 clones, and over 75% of those were seen once. The biggest ten clones account for 6.5% to 8% of the sample. Sample: peripheral blood. The origin of the receptors is a woman aged 30 to 39 with COVID-19, enrolled during active disease.

The CDR3 region is CASSHGVGGGHNSPLHF. The CDR3 nucleotides read TGTGCCAGCAGCCATGGTGTCGGGGGGGGACATAATTCACCCCTCCACTTT. The chain carries TRBV3-1 (or the pseudogene TRBV3-2) and TRBJ1-6; D is perhaps TRBD1 (5 bases). The V end lost 3 bases, the J end lost 5 bases, and 17 bases lay between the germline ends. The germline V gene encodes CDR1 LGHDT and CDR2 YNNKEL (reference sequence). This CDR3 region has 17 residues.

The chain recombines TRBV30 with TRBJ1-6, with D possibly being TRBD1 (5 bases). V lost 2 bases and J lost 7, with 6 bases in between. There are 12 residues in the CDR3. CDR1 is GTSNPN, CDR2 SVGIG, per germline (reference sequence). The CDR3 sequence is CAWSTGNSPLHF. CDR3 nucleotide sequence: TGTGCCTGGAGTACAGGCAATTCACCCCTCCACTTT.

The V gene is TRBV25-1, the J gene TRBJ1-2, with D perhaps TRBD1 (6 bases). CDR1 MGHDK and CDR2 SYGVNS come from the germline V gene. The ends were cut back, 6 bases at V and 7 bases at J, with 15 bases in the middle. The CDR3 sequence is 13 residues long. The CDR3 loop reads CASSLQGSVGYTF. The CDR3 DNA is TGTGCCAGCAGCCTACAGGGATCTGTTGGCTACACCTTC.

This chain connects TRBV10-1 to TRBJ1-5; D gene unclear. Germline V gene lookup returns CDR1 WNHNN and CDR2 SYGVQD (reference sequence). V lost 4 bases to trimming and J lost 2 bases, with 9 bases between them. The CDR3 contains 14 residues. CDR3 in amino acids: CASSAAEGNQPQHF. In nucleotides, the CDR3 is TGCGCCAGCAGTGCGGCGGAGGGCAATCAGCCCCAGCATTTT.

Regarding this clone: Other DNA sequences in this sample translate to the same CDR3. V gene TRBV28 combines with J gene TRBJ1-5, with D hard to call. The CDR3 totals 14 residues. Trimming took off 2 bases at V and 0 bases at J, with 5 bases between the two ends. Germline assignment: CDR1 MDHEN and CDR2 SYDVKM. The DNA for the CDR3 is TGTGCCAGCAGTTTAGCAGGTAGCAATCAGCCCCAGCATTTT. Translated: CASSLAGSNQPQHF.

The V call is TRBV30, the J call TRBJ1-2, with D perhaps matching TRBD1 (5 bases). In germline, CDR1 is GTSNPN, CDR2 SVGIG (reference sequence). The CDR3 extends over 13 amino acids. Between the trimmed V and J ends, which lost 1 base and 6 bases, there was a span of 12 bases. The CDR3 sequence is CAWSGRRGHGYTF. Here the CDR3 DNA reads TGTGCCTGGAGTGGAAGAAGGGGCCATGGCTACACCTTC. Based on the CDR3 plus reference TRBV30 and TRBJ1-2, the full variable domain is SQTIHQWPATLVQPVGSPLSLECTVEGTSNPNLYWYRQAAGRGLQLLFYSVGIGQISSEVPQNLSASRPQDRQFILSSKKLLLSDSGFYLCAWSGRRGHGYTFGSGTRLTVV.